This TCR beta chain was obtained from a study of shared clonotypes between healthy human individuals. The V gene lost 3 bases and the J gene lost 2 bases, with 11 bases spanning the gap. The germline gives CDR1 MDHEN, CDR2 SYDVKM. CDR3 length: 14 amino acids. Splitting of each subset's genomic DNA was done evenly across several immunoSEQ plates. Produced via immunoSEQ multiplex PCR; TCRdb's table is partial and in-frame only. The sample carries about a million clones, under 80% recorded once. Sequencing input: memory CD4+ T cells sorted from blood. Subset noted: CD45RA-negative fraction. This TCR was recovered from a man between 18 and 29 years old in good health. This chain links TRBV28 with TRBJ2-7; D uncertain. The CDR3 nucleotides are TGTGCCAGCAGTTTGGCGCTTACTACCTACGAGCAGTACTTC. Translating gives CASSLALTTYEQYF.